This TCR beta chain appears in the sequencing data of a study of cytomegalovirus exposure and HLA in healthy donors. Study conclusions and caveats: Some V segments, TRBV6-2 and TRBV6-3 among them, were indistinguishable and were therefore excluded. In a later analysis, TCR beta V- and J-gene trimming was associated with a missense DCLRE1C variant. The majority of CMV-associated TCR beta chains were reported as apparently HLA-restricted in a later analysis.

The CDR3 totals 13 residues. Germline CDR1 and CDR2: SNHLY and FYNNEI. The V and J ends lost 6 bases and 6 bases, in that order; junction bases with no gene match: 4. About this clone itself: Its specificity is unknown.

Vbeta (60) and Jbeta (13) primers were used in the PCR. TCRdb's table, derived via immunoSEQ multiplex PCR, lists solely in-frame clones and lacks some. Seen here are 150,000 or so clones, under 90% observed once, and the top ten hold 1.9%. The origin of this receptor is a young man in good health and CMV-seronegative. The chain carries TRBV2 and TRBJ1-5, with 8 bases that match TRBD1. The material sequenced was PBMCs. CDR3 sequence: CASRGTGGQPQHF. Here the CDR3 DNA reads TGTGCCAGCAGGGGGACAGGCGGTCAGCCCCAGCATTTT.